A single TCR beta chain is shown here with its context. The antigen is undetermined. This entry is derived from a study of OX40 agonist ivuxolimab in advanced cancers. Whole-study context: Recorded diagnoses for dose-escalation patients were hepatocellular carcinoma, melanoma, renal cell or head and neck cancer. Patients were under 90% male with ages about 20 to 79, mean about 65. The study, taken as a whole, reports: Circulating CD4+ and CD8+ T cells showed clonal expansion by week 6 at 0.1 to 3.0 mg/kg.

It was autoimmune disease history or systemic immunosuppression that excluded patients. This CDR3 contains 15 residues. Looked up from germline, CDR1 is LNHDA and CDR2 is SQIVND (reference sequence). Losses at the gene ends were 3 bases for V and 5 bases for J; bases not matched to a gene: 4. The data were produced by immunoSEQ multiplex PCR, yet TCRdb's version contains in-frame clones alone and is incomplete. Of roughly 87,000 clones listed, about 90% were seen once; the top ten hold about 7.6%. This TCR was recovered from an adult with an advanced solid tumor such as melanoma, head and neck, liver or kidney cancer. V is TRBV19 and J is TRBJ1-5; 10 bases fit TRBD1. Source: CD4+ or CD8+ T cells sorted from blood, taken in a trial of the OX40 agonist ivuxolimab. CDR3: CASSIVGTGDQPQHF. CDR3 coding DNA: TGTGCCAGTAGTATTGTTGGGACAGGGGATCAGCCCCAGCATTTT.